Below, 14 T cell receptor beta chains from the same sample are listed, as sequenced in a study of Graves' ophthalmopathy and Graves' hyperthyroidism. Amplified material comprised TCR beta CDR3 regions derived from RNA transcripts. First-round RT-PCR employed HTBI primers, with a second-round multiplex PCR after it. TCRdb re-analysed the multiplex PCR reads in MiXCR, keeping a single row per CDR3 protein. The sample lists around 400,000 distinct CDR3 sequences, 15% to 20% occurring once. What was sequenced was peripheral blood. The origin of the receptors is a woman aged 18-29 years with Graves' ophthalmopathy.

This clonotype came up a few times. V and J are TRBV6-2 or TRBV6-3 and TRBJ2-5; D is possibly TRBD1 (5 bases). Germline lookup yields CDR1 MNHEY and CDR2 SVGEGT. This CDR3 contains 14 residues. Trimming took off 7 bases at V and 2 bases at J, with 14 bases between the two ends. As DNA, the CDR3 is TGTGCCAGCACCCGACAGAATCCTCAAGAGACCCAGTACTTC. It encodes CASTRQNPQETQYF.

There are many counts of this clonotype. The chain is built from TRBV28 and TRBJ1-5; D uncertain. Trimming removed 4 bases at V and 9 bases at J, with 13 bases between. Germline values: CDR1 MDHEN, CDR2 SYDVKM. The CDR3 sequence is 13 residues long. For the CDR3, the DNA is TGTGCCAGCAGTTCGGGGTCTCGGCCGCCCCAGCATTTT. This gives the protein CASSSGSRPPQHF.

This clonotype was counted many times. The chain links TRBV7-8 to TRBJ2-5; D remains ambiguous. The germline CDR1 and CDR2 sequences are SGHVS and FQNEAQ. The CDR3 sequence is 15 residues long. V lost 0 bases to trimming and J lost 9 bases, with 17 bases between them. CDR3: CASSLATRAVGAQYF. CDR3 DNA sequence: TGTGCCAGCAGCTTAGCTACCCGGGCCGTCGGCGCCCAGTACTTC.

The V gene is TRBV7-8, the J gene TRBJ2-5; possibly TRBD2 for D (7 bases). The germline V gene has CDR1 SGHVS and CDR2 FQNEAQ. The V end lost 1 base, the J end lost 1 base, and 22 bases lay between the germline ends. CDR3 size: 19 residues. Here the CDR3 reads CASSLVGTGGSPAQETQYF. The CDR3 DNA follows: TGTGCCAGCAGCTTAGTAGGGACGGGGGGCAGCCCAGCCCAAGAGACCCAGTACTTC. Based on the CDR3 plus reference TRBV7-8 and TRBJ2-5, the full variable domain is GAGVSQSPRYKVAKRGQDVALRCDPISGHVSLFWYQQALGQGPEFLTYFQNEAQLDKSGLPSDRFFAERPEGSVSTLKIQRTQQEDSAVYLCASSLVGTGGSPAQETQYFGPGTRLLVL.

The rearrangement links TRBV7-3 to TRBJ2-7; weak D call: TRBD2 (6 bases). The CDR3 has 13 residues. Germline CDR1 reads SGHTA; CDR2 reads FQGTGA. The V end lost 2 bases, the J end lost 6 bases, and 11 bases lay between the germline ends. This CDR3 reads CASSLSGSGEQYF. The CDR3 DNA reads TGTGCCAGCAGCTTATCCGGGAGCGGCGAGCAGTACTTC.

The chain combines TRBV6-1 with TRBJ2-5; D is perhaps TRBD2 (7 bases). V gave up 10 bases and J gave up 2 bases, with 20 bases separating them. The CDR3 runs to 15 residues. In germline, CDR1 is MNHNS, CDR2 SASEGT. The CDR3 sequence: CATGEGFSSQETQYF. The CDR3 DNA reads TGTGCCACAGGGGAGGGATTTTCGTCTCAAGAGACCCAGTACTTC.

This clonotype has at least ten counts. The chain combines TRBV6-2 or TRBV6-3 with TRBJ1-5, with D possibly matching TRBD1 (5 bases). The CDR3 totals 15 residues. V shed 5 bases and J shed 2 bases, with 13 bases lying between them. Germline lookup yields CDR1 MNHEY and CDR2 SVGEGT. The CDR3 reads CASSLRQGGNQPQHF. CDR3 nucleotide sequence: TGTGCCAGCAGTCTACGGCAAGGGGGCAATCAGCCCCAGCATTTT.

This clonotype was detected ten times or more. This sequence joins TRBV18 and TRBJ2-7; 7 bases are shared with TRBD1. J lost 2 bases, V lost 2 bases, and 6 bases had no gene match. In germline, CDR1 is KGHSH, CDR2 LQKENI. The CDR3 loop spans 15 amino acids. CDR3 DNA: TGTGCCAGCTCACCAAGACAGGGTACCCCCTACGAGCAGTACTTC. Encoded protein: CASSPRQGTPYEQYF.

This sequence joins TRBV12-3 or TRBV12-4 and TRBJ1-1; D uncertain. V dropped 3 bases and J dropped 4 bases, with 9 bases sitting between them. The CDR3 is made up of 13 amino acids. For the CDR3, the DNA is TGTGCCAGCAGTTTGGGGTATCTCACTGAAGCTTTCTTT. Amino acid sequence: CASSLGYLTEAFF.

The chain is built from TRBV2 and TRBJ2-7; D unclear. The CDR3 is 13 residues long. V lost 6 bases, J lost 2 bases, and 11 bases lay in between. Germline CDR1 SNHLY, CDR2 FYNNEI. CDR3 amino acids: CASRGLSPYEQYF. CDR3 nucleotide sequence: TGTGCCAGCAGAGGTCTTTCTCCCTACGAGCAGTACTTC.

This chain connects TRBV20-1 to TRBJ2-2; 11 positions agree with TRBD2. Germline V gene sequence: CDR1 DFQATT, CDR2 SNEGSKA (reference sequence). Germline trimming cut 4 bases from V and 5 bases from J; bases unmatched to any gene: 9. This CDR3 is 16 amino acids long. CDR3 loop: CSAKRLAGGSTGELFF. The CDR3 DNA follows: TGCAGTGCTAAAAGGCTAGCGGGAGGATCTACCGGGGAGCTGTTTTTT.

Many counts were recorded for this clonotype. This chain connects TRBV11-2 to TRBJ2-7; D perhaps matches TRBD2 (6 bases). This CDR3 contains 15 residues. Germline V gene data show CDR1 as SGHAT and CDR2 as FQNNGV. V dropped 6 bases and J dropped 0 bases, with 15 bases sitting between them. This chain's CDR3 is CASRRLDGSSYEQYF. The CDR3, as DNA: TGTGCCAGCAGGAGGCTTGACGGGAGCTCCTACGAGCAGTACTTC.

Only a few counts were recorded for this clonotype. The chain recombines TRBV12-3 or TRBV12-4 with TRBJ1-2; 7 bases map to TRBD1. CDR3 length equals 12 residues. V dropped 6 bases and J dropped 10; count of bases not matched to a gene: 8. This CDR3 is CASRAADRLYTF. The CDR3 nucleotides read TGTGCCAGCAGGGCCGCGGACAGGCTCTACACCTTC.

The rearrangement links TRBV24-1 to TRBJ2-2; no definite D call. Per the germline V gene, CDR1 is KGHDR and CDR2 is SFDVKD. Trimming left V 6 bases short and J 2 bases short, with 6 bases between. The CDR3 is 13 amino acids. As DNA, the CDR3 is TGTGCCACCAGTTCCGCAAACACCGGGGAGCTGTTTTTT. Translated, it gives CATSSANTGELFF.